The rows below give T cell receptor beta chains drawn from one sample of a study of CD8+ T cells in alopecia areata. Produced via immunoSEQ multiplex PCR; TCRdb's table is partial and in-frame only. Here the sample spans approximately 280,000 clones, 58% being singletons. Sequenced material: CD4+ T cells sorted from blood, taken at week 24, from a patient treated with tofacitinib. The receptors shown here come from a human donor with alopecia areata. Each CDR3 is given with its conserved first and last residue. Each record gives: D gene, clone size, V gene, J gene, CDR3 DNA, CDR3 protein. The D gene is left open where the match is weak. Rows give clone size only sometimes, using once, few, many, or a class for an expanded clone.

>NA|few|TRBV11-2|TRBJ2-7
TGTGCCAGCAACGTCGACTGGCAGGGGGAGCAGTACTTC
CASNVDWQGEQYF
>NA|NA|TRBV2|TRBJ1-2
TGTGCCAGCAGTGAAGGGCAGGCGGGCTACACCTTC
CASSEGQAGYTF
>NA|NA|TRBV14|TRBJ1-6
TGTGCCAGCAGCCAAGACAGGCTTCTAGATAATTCACCCCTCCACTTT
CASSQDRLLDNSPLHF
>TRBD1|few|TRBV9|TRBJ1-6
TGTGCCAGCAGCCCTTGGACAGGGGAGAATTCACCCCTCCACTTT
CASSPWTGENSPLHF
>NA|NA|TRBV2|TRBJ1-6
TGTGCCAGCAGTGAAGCAGGGGAGGATTCACCCCTCCACTTT
CASSEAGEDSPLHF
>TRBD2|few|TRBV28|TRBJ2-3
TGTGCCAGCAGTCTCCCTGGGCGGGGGGCCGGTCCTGGCACAGATACGCAGTATTTT
CASSLPGRGAGPGTDTQYF
>TRBD2|few|TRBV29-1|TRBJ2-3
TGCACCGTAAACGCCGGGGCGGGGGGGCCGATAGATACGCAGTATTTT
CTVNAGAGGPIDTQYF
>NA|NA|TRBV4-1|TRBJ1-2
TGCGCCAGCAGCCAGCGATTACAAGAGGGTGGCTACACCTTC
CASSQRLQEGGYTF
>NA|NA|TRBV4-1|TRBJ1-5
TGCGCCAGCAGCCAAGATACTCGGGGGCTCGTATCAAATCAGCCCCAGCATTTT
CASSQDTRGLVSNQPQHF
>NA|NA|TRBV15|TRBJ1-4
TGTGCCACCAGCAGAGATTTGACTCCTAATGAAAAACTGTTTTTT
CATSRDLTPNEKLFF
>NA|NA|TRBV11-3|TRBJ2-3
TGTGCCAGCAGCCCCTCCAGCACAGATACGCAGTATTTT
CASSPSSTDTQYF
>NA|NA|TRBV7-7|TRBJ2-5
TGTGCTAGCAGCTTAGCCCCGGTGGGGGGCAGAGAGACCCAGTACTTC
CASSLAPVGGRETQYF
>NA|NA|TRBV6-5|TRBJ2-2
TGTGCCAGCAGTTACGGGACGTCGAACACCGGGGAGCTGTTTTTT
CASSYGTSNTGELFF
>TRBD1|NA|TRBV5-6|TRBJ2-2
TGTGCCAGCAGTCCCCGAGGACAGGATTCCGGGGAGCTGTTTTTT
CASSPRGQDSGELFF
>NA|NA|TRBV5-1|TRBJ1-5
TGCGCCAGCAGCTTGGCCGGCGGTGGGCAGCCCCAGCATTTT
CASSLAGGGQPQHF
>NA|NA|TRBV4-1|TRBJ1-2
TGCGCCAGCACCCCAATCCTCGGTTATGGCTACACCTTC
CASTPILGYGYTF
>TRBD2|once|TRBV30|TRBJ2-2
TGTGCCTGGACTACGGGGCGGGGGACCGGGGAGCTGTTTTTT
CAWTTGRGTGELFF
>NA|few|TRBV5-1|TRBJ2-7
TGCGCCAGCAGCTTGGCCGGAGGGGGCTACGAGCAGTACTTC
CASSLAGGGYEQYF
>TRBD1|few|TRBV7-9|TRBJ2-1
TGTGCCAGCAGCCCGAGGGGACAGGGGGCCTACAATGAGCAGTTCTTC
CASSPRGQGAYNEQFF
>TRBD1|NA|TRBV30|TRBJ2-3
TGTGCCTGGAGAGCCGTTGAGGGACAGATCACAGATACGCAGTATTTT
CAWRAVEGQITDTQYF
>TRBD2|once|TRBV13|TRBJ2-7
TGTGCCAGCAGCGCGAGACTAGCGGGGCGGTCCTACGAGCAGTACTTC
CASSARLAGRSYEQYF
>NA|few|TRBV29-1|TRBJ2-3
TGCAGCGCTGGCACGCATCTCACAGATACGCAGTATTTT
CSAGTHLTDTQYF
>NA|few|TRBV7-9|TRBJ2-1
TGTGCCAGCAGCGTCACCAGCGCCACCTCCTACAATGAGCAGTTCTTC
CASSVTSATSYNEQFF
>NA|NA|TRBV15|TRBJ2-7
TGTGCCACCAGCAGAGACGAAGACAGCGCCGAGCAGTACTTC
CATSRDEDSAEQYF
>NA|NA|TRBV19|TRBJ2-1
TGTGCCAGTAGTCCTCAGGCGCGGCAGCTTACCAATGAGCAGTTCTTC
CASSPQARQLTNEQFF
>NA|few|TRBV30|TRBJ2-4
TGTGCCTGGAGTGGACAGGGAGGCATTCAGTACTTC
CAWSGQGGIQYF
>NA|NA|TRBV6-6|TRBJ2-7
TGTGCCAGCAGTTACCTCGTAAACTACGAGCAGTACTTC
CASSYLVNYEQYF
>TRBD1|few|TRBV4-1|TRBJ1-6
TGCGCCAGCAGCCAAGGGCCGGGACAGGGTCCACCCCTCCACTTT
CASSQGPGQGPPLHF
>NA|NA|TRBV6-1|TRBJ1-1
TGTGCCAGCAGCTCCCTGGGGTGGAACACTGAAGCTTTCTTT
CASSSLGWNTEAFF
>NA|NA|TRBV4-2|TRBJ2-5
TGTGCCAGCAGCCAAGATCGGACACAAAGGAGGACCCAGTACTTC
CASSQDRTQRRTQYF
>NA|NA|TRBV11-2|TRBJ2-7
TGTGCCAGCAGCCTCGGCCTGACAGGTCTCTACGAGCAGTACTTC
CASSLGLTGLYEQYF
>NA|NA|TRBV5-1|TRBJ2-7
TGCGCCAGCAGCTTGGAGGCAGGGAGGACCCACGAGCAGTACTTC
CASSLEAGRTHEQYF
>TRBD2|NA|TRBV5-1|TRBJ2-3
TGCGCCAGCAGCTTGGGGTGGACTAGCGGGGGCCGCACAGATACGCAGTATTTT
CASSLGWTSGGRTDTQYF
>NA|NA|TRBV5-1|TRBJ2-5
TGCGCCAGCAGCTTGGTGAGGTCCCCTCCCCAGGAGACCCAGTACTTC
CASSLVRSPPQETQYF
>TRBD1|NA|TRBV5-1|TRBJ1-2
TGCGCCAGCAGCCTAGAAACCGGGACAGCTGGCGGCTACACCTTC
CASSLETGTAGGYTF
>NA|few|TRBV19|TRBJ1-5
TGTGCCAGTACCCCACTCGTTTCGACAGCTCAGCCCCAGCATTTT
CASTPLVSTAQPQHF
>TRBD2|NA|TRBV7-2|TRBJ2-5
TGTGCCAGCAGCCGGGGGGACGGGGAGACCCAGTACTTC
CASSRGDGETQYF